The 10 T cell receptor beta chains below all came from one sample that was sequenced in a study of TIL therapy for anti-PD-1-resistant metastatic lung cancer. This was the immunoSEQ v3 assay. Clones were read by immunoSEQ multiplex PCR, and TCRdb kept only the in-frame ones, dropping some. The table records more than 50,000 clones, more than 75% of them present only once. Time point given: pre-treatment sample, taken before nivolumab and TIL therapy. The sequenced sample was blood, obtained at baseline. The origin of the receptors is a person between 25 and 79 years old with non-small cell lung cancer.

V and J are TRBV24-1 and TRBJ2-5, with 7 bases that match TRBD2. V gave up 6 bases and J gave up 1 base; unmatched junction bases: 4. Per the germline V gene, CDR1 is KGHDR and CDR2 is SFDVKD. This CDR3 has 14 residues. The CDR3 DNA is TGTGCCACCAGTCCGGGGGGATTCCAAGAGACCCAGTACTTC. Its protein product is CATSPGGFQETQYF.

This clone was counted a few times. This CDR3 is CASSLKQNTEAFF. CDR3 nucleotide sequence: TGTGCCAGCAGCTTAAAACAGAACACTGAAGCTTTCTTT. The chain has TRBV7-9 and TRBJ1-1; D is uncertain. The CDR3 is 13 residues long. The germline CDR1 and CDR2 sequences are SEHNR and FQNEAQ (reference sequence). Trimming left V 2 bases short and J 1 base short, with 5 bases between.

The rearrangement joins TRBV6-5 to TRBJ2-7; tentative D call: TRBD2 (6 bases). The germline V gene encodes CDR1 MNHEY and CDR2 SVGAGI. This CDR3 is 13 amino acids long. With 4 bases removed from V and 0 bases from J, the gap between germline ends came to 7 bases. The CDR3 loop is CASSFGSSYEQYF. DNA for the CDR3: TGTGCCAGCAGTTTCGGGAGCTCCTACGAGCAGTACTTC.

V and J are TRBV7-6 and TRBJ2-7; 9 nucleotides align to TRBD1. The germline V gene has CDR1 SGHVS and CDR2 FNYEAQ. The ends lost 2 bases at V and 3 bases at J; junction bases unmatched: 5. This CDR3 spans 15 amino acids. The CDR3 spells CASSLHTGQGYEQYF. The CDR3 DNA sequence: TGTGCCAGCAGCTTACATACGGGACAGGGCTACGAGCAGTACTTC.

CDR3 amino acids: CAWRRQGDNEQYF. CDR3 DNA: TGTGCCTGGAGGAGACAGGGGGACAACGAGCAGTACTTC. This sequence joins TRBV30 and TRBJ2-7; 9 positions agree with TRBD1. This CDR3 has 13 residues. The J segment lost 5 bases and the V segment lost 3 bases, leaving 5 bases of the junction unmatched. Germline values: CDR1 GTSNPN, CDR2 SVGIG (reference sequence).

The CDR3 loop is CASSQDLGQLNEKLFF. In DNA, the CDR3 is TGTGCCAGCAGCCAAGATCTTGGACAGCTTAATGAAAAACTGTTTTTT. V gene TRBV14 combines with J gene TRBJ1-4; a weak D match, TRBD1 (6 bases). Germline CDR1 is SGHDN and CDR2 is FVKESK. Trimming stripped 0 bases from V and 4 bases from J, with 12 bases between. The CDR3 contains 16 residues.

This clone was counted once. In DNA, the CDR3 is TGCGCCAGCAGCTTGGCGGGACTCGGGGAGACCCAGTACTTC. Amino acids: CASSLAGLGETQYF. This chain links TRBV5-1 with TRBJ2-5; possibly TRBD2 for D (6 bases). The V gene's germline CDR1 is SGHRS and CDR2 YFSETQ. CDR3 length equals 14 residues. Trimming removed 0 bases at V and 5 bases at J, with 11 bases between.

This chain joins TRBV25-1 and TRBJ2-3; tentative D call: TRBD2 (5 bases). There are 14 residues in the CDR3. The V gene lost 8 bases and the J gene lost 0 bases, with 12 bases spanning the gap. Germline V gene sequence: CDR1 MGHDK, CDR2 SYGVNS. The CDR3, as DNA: TGTGCCAGCGGCATTAGCGCTAGCACAGATACGCAGTATTTT. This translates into CASGISASTDTQYF.

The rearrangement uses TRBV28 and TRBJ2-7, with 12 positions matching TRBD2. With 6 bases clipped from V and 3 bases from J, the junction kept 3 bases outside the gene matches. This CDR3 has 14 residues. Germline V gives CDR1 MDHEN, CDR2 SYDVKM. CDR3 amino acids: CASSLTSGGYEQYF. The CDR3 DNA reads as TGTGCCAGCAGCCTGACTAGCGGGGGCTACGAGCAGTACTTC. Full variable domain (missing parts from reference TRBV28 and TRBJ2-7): DVKVTQSSRYLVKRTGEKVFLECVQDMDHENMFWYRQDPGLGLRLIYFSYDVKMKEKGDIPEGYSVSREKKERFSLILESASTNQTSMYLCASSLTSGGYEQYFGPGTRLTVT.

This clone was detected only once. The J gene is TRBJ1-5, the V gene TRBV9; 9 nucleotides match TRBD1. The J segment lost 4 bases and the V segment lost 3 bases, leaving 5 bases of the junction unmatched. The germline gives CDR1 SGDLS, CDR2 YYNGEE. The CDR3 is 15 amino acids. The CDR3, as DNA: TGTGCCAGCAGCGGAGAGGGACAGGGTAATCAGCCCCAGCATTTT. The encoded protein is CASSGEGQGNQPQHF.